This TCR beta chain was identified in a study of blood T cell repertoires in COVID-19 (dated by TCRdb to 2018 to 2021). Regarding the complete study: Collaborator samples came from the United States, Italy and Spain and covered acute and convalescent phases of COVID-19. The sample metadata nearly always contained a de-identified subject ID, COVID-19 status, age in years and sex. The material from the prospective study consisted of cDNA or gDNA derived from T cells, B-cell-depleted T cells, or PBMCs. Samples came from the ongoing ImmuneRACE study (first 160 participants) plus 1,254 subjects from 6 global collaborators. Subjects who had been exposed to COVID-19, were actively infected with it, or had recovered from it provided the deeply sampled blood TCRbeta repertoires that made up the dataset. Where available, HLA class I and class II types were obtained from metadata supplied by the sample provider rather than from assay-based typing. The repertoires were released in a freely available public database intended as a resource for research on the immune response to SARS-CoV-2. What the study reported, not specific to this receptor: The quantity of clinical and demographic metadata differed by source and by participant and was supplied without curation.

Per the germline V gene, MDHEN is the CDR1 and SYDVKM is the CDR2. V loses 3 bases of germline sequence and J loses 5 bases, and the interval between the two ends is 10 bases. Measured from the cysteine to the phenylalanine, the CDR3 is 14 residues long. Kept here is only the CDR3 DNA, which spans 42 bases and is read in frame from base 1. One collaborating source in Seattle enrolled patients while the patients were actively infected and followed the patients over time throughout the course of disease. The collaborating institutions used their own protocols to collect whole blood in K2EDTA tubes. For TCRbeta analysis, collaborator samples were shipped as frozen whole blood, as isolated PBMCs, or as DNA extracted from either sample type. Note on this clone: The antigen it binds to is not known. There are no base qualities to consult, and no much larger clone falls within one base.

TCRbeta CDR3 regions were amplified from genomic DNA using the immunoSEQ Assay, a bias-controlled multiplex PCR. The published analysis was carried out like this. Within the assay, amplification of reference gene primers was used to estimate how many nucleated cells each sample contained. To quantify the absolute abundance of each unique TCRbeta CDR3 rearrangement, sequence reads were collapsed and filtered. Productive Simpson clonality was computed per sample as the square root of Simpson's diversity index over productive rearrangements. TCRdb's version of the immuneACCESS table is confined to in-frame rearrangements and falls short of the full clone set. An unresolved V gene accounts for under half of the shortfall where checked; the remainder is of unknown origin. The V and J calls and clone size were taken over from that table, and D and trimming were inferred from the DNA. The sample contains about 390,000 clones, around 87% of them found a single time. The ten largest account for 2.3% of the sample.

The V and J segments used are TRBV28 and TRBJ2-2, with no confidently assigned D gene. The material sequenced was peripheral blood. The sequence was collected from a woman aged 55-70 years with COVID-19, enrolled during active disease. In nucleotides, the sequence is TGTGCCAGCAGTTTTAGTTCGGGTACCGGGGAGCTGTTTTTT. Translated, it reads CASSFSSGTGELFF.